The rows below give T cell receptor beta chains drawn from one sample of a study of blood T cells in healthy people across ages. Each CDR3 protein is one row after TCRdb ran MiXCR on the 5' RACE reads. In the table there are about 570,000 distinct CDR3 sequences, 25% to 30% of which are singletons. The specimen sequenced was blood. These receptors all come from a woman aged 65 to 85 in good health. CDR3s include the opening cysteine and the closing phenylalanine or tryptophan. A D gene is named only where the DNA matches it firmly. Size is stated for part of the rows, as once, few or many counts, or as a class when the clone is expanded.

TRBJ2-3 | TRBV11-3 | TRBD2 | NA | 16 | CASSPVQRGGTDTQYF | TGTGCCAGCAGCCCCGTCCAGCGGGGGGGCACAGATACGCAGTATTTT
TRBJ2-5 | TRBV5-1 | TRBD2 | few | 16 | CASSSELAGTGETQYF | TGCGCCAGCAGCTCCGAACTAGCGGGGACGGGTGAGACCCAGTACTTC
TRBJ2-7 | TRBV7-2 | NA | few | 12 | CASSLSVVRGDF | TGTGCCAGCAGCTTAAGCGTGGTGCGGGGTGACTTC
TRBJ1-5 | TRBV20-1 | NA | few | 13 | CSARRQPDQPQHF | TGCAGTGCTCGCCGACAGCCTGATCAGCCCCAGCATTTT
TRBJ1-2 | TRBV3-1 | TRBD1 | few | 15 | CASSQDSQGWGGYTF | TGTGCCAGCAGCCAAGACTCACAGGGGTGGGGTGGCTACACCTTC
TRBJ2-1 | TRBV5-1 | TRBD2 | once | 17 | CASSLASGGLSYNEQFF | TGCGCCAGCAGCTTGGCCAGCGGGGGCCTTTCCTACAATGAGCAGTTCTTC
TRBJ1-3 | TRBV12-3/TRBV12-4 | NA | few | 16 | CASLPEKSSSGNTIYF | TGTGCCAGCCTTCCCGAGAAGAGTTCCTCTGGAAACACCATATATTTT
TRBJ2-6 | TRBV21-1 | NA | few | 18 | CASSKRGTGGSGANVLTF | TGTGCCAGCAGCAAAAGGGGGACAGGGGGCTCTGGGGCCAACGTCCTGACTTTC
TRBJ2-5 | TRBV11-2 | TRBD2 | few | 13 | CATQRGTQETQYF | TGTGCCACCCAGCGGGGGACGCAAGAGACCCAGTACTTC
TRBJ2-5 | TRBV29-1 | TRBD1 | NA | 14 | CSVETGQGAETQYF | TGCAGCGTTGAAACCGGACAGGGGGCAGAGACCCAGTACTTC
TRBJ1-1 | TRBV12-5 | TRBD1 | few | 16 | CASGLVRGQGSTEAFF | TGTGCTAGTGGTTTGGTAAGAGGACAGGGCAGCACTGAAGCTTTCTTT
TRBJ2-3 | TRBV6-2/TRBV6-3 | NA | NA | 13 | CASSYRERDTQYF | TGTGCCAGCAGTTACCGCGAGCGGGATACGCAGTATTTT
TRBJ2-7 | TRBV5-1 | TRBD1 | few | 16 | CASSLEVPGTAHEQYF | TGCGCCAGCAGCTTGGAGGTACCCGGGACAGCCCACGAGCAGTACTTC
TRBJ1-2 | TRBV6-5 | NA | NA | 15 | CASSYSGVANYGYTF | TGTGCCAGCAGTTACTCTGGGGTAGCTAACTATGGCTACACCTTC
TRBJ2-7 | TRBV10-1 | NA | NA | 16 | CASSLLRGRDGYEQYF | TGCGCCAGCAGTCTATTACGGGGCAGGGATGGGTACGAGCAGTACTTC
TRBJ1-4 | TRBV30 | NA | NA | 16 | CAWSPWGVATNEKLFF | TGTGCCTGGAGTCCTTGGGGGGTTGCAACTAATGAAAAACTGTTTTTT
TRBJ2-7 | TRBV4-3 | NA | few | 16 | CASSRGGRGSSYEQYF | TGCGCCAGCAGCCGCGGAGGGCGGGGTAGCTCCTACGAGCAGTACTTC
TRBJ1-5 | TRBV20-1 | NA | NA | 15 | CSARTPRAPNQPQHF | TGCAGTGCTAGAACCCCCAGGGCCCCCAATCAGCCCCAGCATTTT